The sequence of this TCR beta chain was determined in a study of blood T cell repertoires in COVID-19. The overall study: The United States, Italy and Spain supplied acute and convalescent COVID-19 samples. PBMCs, B-cell-depleted T cells, or T cells provided the cDNA or gDNA that made up the material.

The germline gives CDR1 SNHLY, CDR2 FYNNEI. The CDR3 sequence is 19 residues long. V dropped 3 bases and J dropped 8; count of bases not matched to a gene: 13. Here immunoSEQ multiplex PCR was the method, and the copy in TCRdb shows in-frame clones only, minus some. The table records 130,000 or so clones, around three quarters of them present only once. V and J are TRBV2 and TRBJ2-1; 16 bases agree with TRBD2. Material for sequencing was peripheral blood. The clonotype originates from a man between 60 and 70 years old with active or convalescent COVID-19. The CDR3 sequence is CASSEGGGLAGGRRDEQFF. The CDR3 region has the DNA TGTGCCAGCAGTGAGGGAGGGGGACTAGCGGGAGGGCGGCGGGATGAGCAGTTCTTC.